The subject of this entry is one T cell receptor (beta chain). The V gene's germline CDR1 is SGHRS and CDR2 YFSETQ. The ends lost 4 bases at V and 0 bases at J; junction bases unmatched: 9. The CDR3 length is 16 residues. These data belong to a study of cytomegalovirus exposure and HLA in healthy donors. Data came from immunoSEQ multiplex PCR; TCRdb stores just in-frame clones and leaves some out. This sample has some 190,000 clones, with approximately 89% found just once. The donors were members of the roughly 120-subject validation cohort (separate from the roughly 700-subject first cohort). This sequence was found in a man aged 25-45 years in good health and CMV-seropositive. This sequence joins TRBV5-1 and TRBJ1-1; 7 bases match TRBD1. The material sequenced was PBMCs. DNA of the CDR3: TGCGCCAGCAGCCCTACTCAGGGGGACGTGAACACTGAAGCTTTCTTT. This codes for CASSPTQGDVNTEAFF.